This T cell receptor beta chain was documented in a study of shared clonotypes between healthy human individuals. Study information: Participating donors consisted of two women and a few men aged 18 to 49.

With regard to this clone: Antigen unknown.

Over several immunoSEQ plates, each subset's genomic DNA was distributed in even portions. The repertoire was sequenced with immunoSEQ multiplex PCR; TCRdb's copy has only in-frame clones and lacks some. The data hold about 560,000 clones, with around 76% observed a single time. Findings and limits, study-wide: Having only a few donors restricted how much genetic and exposure-history diversity was captured.

Around 90 million PBMCs per unsorted sample were used for genomic DNA. Germline lookup yields CDR1 MDHEN and CDR2 SYDVKM. Trimming took off 3 bases at V and 7 bases at J, with 7 bases between the two ends. This CDR3 is built from 11 residues. The sample taken for sequencing was PBMCs. This chain links TRBV28 with TRBJ2-7, with no clear D. The receptor comes from a woman aged 40 to 50 in good health. Some clones in this sample may be carry-over from other donors' samples. The CDR3, as DNA: TGTGCCAGCAGTTTCGTGGGGGAGCAGTACTTC. This codes for CASSFVGEQYF.